This TCR beta chain was found in a study of blood T cell repertoires in COVID-19. Libraries were prepared by immunoSEQ multiplex PCR; TCRdb keeps only in-frame clonotypes and omits some of them. The data hold 300,000 to 400,000 clones, with roughly 85% observed a single time. CDR1 and CDR2 from the germline V gene are MNHNS and SASEGT. V trimming: 3 bases; J trimming: 0 bases; junction bases outside the gene matches: 11. This CDR3 is 19 amino acids long. This clonotype originated in a human donor in a cohort sampled during active COVID-19. Sequencing used peripheral blood. The chain employs TRBV6-1 and TRBJ2-4; 10 bases agree with TRBD2. CDR3 residues: CASSERDSGGSLAKNIQYF. CDR3 in DNA: TGTGCCAGCAGTGAGCGCGATAGCGGGGGGTCCCTAGCCAAAAACATTCAGTACTTC.